This T cell receptor beta chain was identified in a study of cytomegalovirus exposure and HLA in healthy donors. The germline V gene has CDR1 KGHSH and CDR2 LQKENI. The CDR3 runs 14 residues. The V end was cut by 3 bases, the J end by 5 bases, with 14 bases between. A multiplex PCR was run with 60 Vbeta primers and 13 Jbeta primers. This table comes from immunoSEQ multiplex PCR, and its TCRdb copy is limited to in-frame clones, with some not included. The sample records 140,000 to 150,000 clones, 75% to 80% being singletons. The chain joins TRBV18 to TRBJ2-7, with a possible D match to TRBD2 (6 bases). This sequence originates from a young woman in good health and CMV-seropositive. Sequencing used PBMCs. The CDR3 region has the DNA TGTGCCAGCTCACCCCCCGGGTGGGGGGACGAGCAGTACTTC. Translated: CASSPPGWGDEQYF.